What follows is one T cell receptor (beta chain) and its context. Its specific antigen is unknown. Just one base apart from a much larger clone, this may be a read error. Full-length TCR variable regions were amplified by 5' RACE PCR with constant-region reverse primers, and semi-nested PCR with Nested Universal Primer A was subsequently performed. The ReliaPrep RNA Cell Miniprep System was used to extract total RNA, which was then reverse transcribed into 5'RACE-ready cDNA with the SMARTer RACE 5'/3' Kit. Multiplex adaptors were used to barcode full-length TCR alpha and beta libraries, and the barcoded libraries were sequenced on an Illumina MiSeq. As for the original processing: For each of nine subset-tissue groups, sequencing data from the five patients were pooled, and the groups were then compared using unsupervised clustering of TCR gene usage. The Morisita-Horn index, with shared sequences weighted by their contribution to each repertoire, was used to calculate repertoire similarity. TCRdb itself trimmed the public reads at Q25 with fastp, ran MiXCR and retained productive beta chains. Rows with one shared CDR3 protein collapse into an entry with the most common genes and DNA. TCRdb, rather than the study authors, made the V and J calls. Within this sample are fewer than 65,000 distinct CDR3 sequences, with under 35% of them counted one time only. 2.3% of the sample rests with the top ten.

The Miltenyi Naive CD4+ T Cell Isolation kit was used to purify naive CD4+ T cells, and CD25 microbeads were used to remove Tregs. Tregs, naive and memory CD4+ T cells from tumor, blood and ipsilateral draining lymph nodes of a few breast cancer patients underwent full-length TCR alpha and beta sequencing. Tumor tissue and lymph nodes obtained from ipsilateral axillary dissection were perfused with PBS, minced and then digested with collagenase I and hyaluronidase. Sorted cell populations were confirmed by FACS to exceed 90% purity. This sample is drawn from a study (dated by TCRdb to between 2014 and 2016). General notes on the study: The study set out to test whether tumor-infiltrating Tregs in breast cancer get recruited from blood Tregs or are instead converted in situ from other CD4+ T cell subsets. What the authors observed across the whole study: Validation in the larger cohort was restricted to a single TCR beta V-J rearrangement rather than whole repertoires. In terms of TCR gene usage, tumor memory CD4+ T cells clustered together with blood and lymph node memory CD4+ cells, as well as with lymph node naive CD4+ cells. The TCR alpha and beta sequences of tumor-infiltrating Tregs showed the greatest overlap with tumor naive CD4+ T cells, followed by blood naive CD4+ T cells.

The CDR3 goes from the cysteine to the phenylalanine over 16 residues. Just the 48-base CDR3 DNA is kept, in frame starting at base 1. Based on the germline V gene (reference sequence), the CDR1 and CDR2 sequences are DFQATT and SNEGSKA. This receptor was taken from a female donor with breast cancer. The sequenced sample consisted of tumor-infiltrating naive CD4+ T cells sorted from the breast tumor. This sample's cell subset or site label indicates: naive CD4+ T cells, CD4+CD45RA+CD25-. The receptor chain draws on TRBV20-1 and TRBJ2-2, and TRBD1 matches 7 of the central bases. The CDR3 protein sequence reads: CGARDFLQGLGGELFF. The nucleotide sequence reads TGCGGTGCTAGAGATTTTCTACAGGGGTTGGGTGGGGAGCTGTTTTTT.